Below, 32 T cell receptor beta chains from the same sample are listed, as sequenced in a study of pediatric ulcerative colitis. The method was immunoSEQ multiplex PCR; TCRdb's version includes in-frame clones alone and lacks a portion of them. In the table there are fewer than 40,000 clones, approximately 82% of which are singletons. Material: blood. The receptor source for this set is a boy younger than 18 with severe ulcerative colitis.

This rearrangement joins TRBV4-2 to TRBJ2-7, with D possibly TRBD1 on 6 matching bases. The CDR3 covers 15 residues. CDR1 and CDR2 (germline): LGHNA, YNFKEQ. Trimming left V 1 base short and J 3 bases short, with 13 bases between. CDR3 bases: TGTGCCAGCAGCCAAGCAACAGGGACGGGCTACGAGCAGTACTTC. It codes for CASSQATGTGYEQYF.

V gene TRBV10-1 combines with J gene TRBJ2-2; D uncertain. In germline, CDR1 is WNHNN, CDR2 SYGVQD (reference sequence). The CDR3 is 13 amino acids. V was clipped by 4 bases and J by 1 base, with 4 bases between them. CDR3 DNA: TGCGCCAGCAGTGGGGGGAACACCGGGGAGCTGTTTTTT. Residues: CASSGGNTGELFF.

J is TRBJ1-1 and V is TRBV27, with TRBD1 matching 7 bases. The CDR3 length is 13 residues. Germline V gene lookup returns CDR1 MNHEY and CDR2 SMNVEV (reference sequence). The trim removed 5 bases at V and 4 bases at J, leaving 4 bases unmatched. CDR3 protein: CASSPTGATEAFF. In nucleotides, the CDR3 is TGTGCCAGCAGTCCAACAGGGGCCACTGAAGCTTTCTTT.

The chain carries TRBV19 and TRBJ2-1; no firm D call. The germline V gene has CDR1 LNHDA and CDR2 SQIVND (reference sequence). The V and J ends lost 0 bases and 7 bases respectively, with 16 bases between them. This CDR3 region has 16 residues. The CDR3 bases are TGTGCCAGTAGTATAGATCCGGCCTCGAGCGCGAATGAGCAGTTCTTC. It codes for CASSIDPASSANEQFF.

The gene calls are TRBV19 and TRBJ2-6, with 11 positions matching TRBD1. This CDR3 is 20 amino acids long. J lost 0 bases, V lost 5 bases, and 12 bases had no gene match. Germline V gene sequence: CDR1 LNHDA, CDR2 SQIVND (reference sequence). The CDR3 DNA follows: TGTGCCAGTAGTCCCATCGGACAGGGGGCTACCCTCTCTGGGGCCAACGTCCTGACTTTC. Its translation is CASSPIGQGATLSGANVLTF.

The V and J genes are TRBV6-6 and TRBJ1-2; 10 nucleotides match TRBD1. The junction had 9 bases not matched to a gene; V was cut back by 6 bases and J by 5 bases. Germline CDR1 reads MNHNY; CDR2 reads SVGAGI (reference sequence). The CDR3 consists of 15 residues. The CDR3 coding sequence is TGTGCCAGCAGCCCCGGGACAGGGGCGCTATATGGCTACACCTTC. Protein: CASSPGTGALYGYTF.

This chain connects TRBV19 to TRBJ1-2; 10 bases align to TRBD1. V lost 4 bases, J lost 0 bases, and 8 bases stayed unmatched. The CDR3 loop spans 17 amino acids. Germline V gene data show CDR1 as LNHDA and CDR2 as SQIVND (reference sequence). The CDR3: CASSTVGQGVTNYGYTF. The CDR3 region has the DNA TGTGCCAGTAGTACGGTCGGACAGGGGGTTACTAACTATGGCTACACCTTC.

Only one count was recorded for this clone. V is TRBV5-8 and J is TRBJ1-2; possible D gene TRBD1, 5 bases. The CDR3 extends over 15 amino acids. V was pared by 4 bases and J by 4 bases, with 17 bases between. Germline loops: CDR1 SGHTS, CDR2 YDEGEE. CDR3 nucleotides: TGTGCCAGCAGCCAGGGACGGTACCTCTTCTATGGCTACACCTTC. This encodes CASSQGRYLFYGYTF.

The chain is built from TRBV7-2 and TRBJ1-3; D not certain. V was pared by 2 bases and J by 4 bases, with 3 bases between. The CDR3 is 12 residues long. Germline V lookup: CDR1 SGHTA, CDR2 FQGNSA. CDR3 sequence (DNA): TGTGCCAGCAGCTTATGGGGAAACACCATATATTTT. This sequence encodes CASSLWGNTIYF.

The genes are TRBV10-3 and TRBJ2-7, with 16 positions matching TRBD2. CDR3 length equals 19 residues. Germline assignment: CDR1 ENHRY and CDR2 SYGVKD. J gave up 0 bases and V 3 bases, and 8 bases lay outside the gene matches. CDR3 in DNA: TGTGCCATCAGTGATAAAACCGGGACTAGCGGGGGGGCCTCCTACGAGCAGTACTTC. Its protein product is CAISDKTGTSGGASYEQYF.

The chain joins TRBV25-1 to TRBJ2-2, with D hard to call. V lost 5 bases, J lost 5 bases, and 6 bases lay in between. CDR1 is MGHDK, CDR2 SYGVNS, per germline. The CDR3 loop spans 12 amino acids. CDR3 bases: TGTGCCAGCAGTCCACATACCGGGGAGCTGTTTTTT. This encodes CASSPHTGELFF.

CDR3 sequence: CASSLGVGYEQYF. DNA of the CDR3: TGTGCCAGCAGCTTGGGAGTAGGCTACGAGCAGTACTTC. The J gene is TRBJ2-7, the V gene TRBV5-5; no clear D gene. The ends were cut back, 0 bases at V and 3 bases at J, with 7 bases in the middle. This CDR3 spans 13 amino acids. Germline V gives CDR1 SGHKS, CDR2 YYEKEE (reference sequence).

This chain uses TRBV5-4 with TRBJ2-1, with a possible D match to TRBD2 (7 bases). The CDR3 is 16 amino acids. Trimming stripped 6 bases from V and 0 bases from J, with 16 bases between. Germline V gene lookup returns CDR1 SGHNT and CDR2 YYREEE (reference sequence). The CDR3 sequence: CASKKGGLSSYNEQFF. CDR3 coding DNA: TGTGCCAGCAAGAAGGGGGGGCTGAGCTCCTACAATGAGCAGTTCTTC.

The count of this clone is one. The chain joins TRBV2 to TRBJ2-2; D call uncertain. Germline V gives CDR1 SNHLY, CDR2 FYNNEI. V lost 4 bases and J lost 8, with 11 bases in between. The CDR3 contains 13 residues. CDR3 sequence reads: CASSAGQSGELFF. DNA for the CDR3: TGTGCCAGCAGTGCCGGGCAGTCGGGGGAGCTGTTTTTT.

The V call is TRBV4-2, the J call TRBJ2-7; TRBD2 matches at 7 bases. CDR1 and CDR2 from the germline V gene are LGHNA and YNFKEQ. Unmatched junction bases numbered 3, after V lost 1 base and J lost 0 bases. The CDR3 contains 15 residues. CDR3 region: CASSQARGDSYEQYF. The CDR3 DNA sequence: TGTGCCAGCAGCCAAGCTCGGGGGGACTCCTACGAGCAGTACTTC.

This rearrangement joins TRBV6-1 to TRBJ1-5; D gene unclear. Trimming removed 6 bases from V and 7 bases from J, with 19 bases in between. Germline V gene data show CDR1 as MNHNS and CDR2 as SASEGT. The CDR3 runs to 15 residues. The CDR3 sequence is CASRPGILRRQPQHF. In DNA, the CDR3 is TGTGCCAGCAGGCCCGGTATCTTGAGAAGGCAGCCCCAGCATTTT.

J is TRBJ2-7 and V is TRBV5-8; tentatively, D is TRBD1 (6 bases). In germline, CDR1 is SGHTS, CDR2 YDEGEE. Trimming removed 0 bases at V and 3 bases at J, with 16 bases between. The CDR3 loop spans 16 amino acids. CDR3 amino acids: CASSLDWDMRDYEQYF. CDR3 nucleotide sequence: TGTGCCAGCAGCTTGGACTGGGACATGAGAGACTACGAGCAGTACTTC. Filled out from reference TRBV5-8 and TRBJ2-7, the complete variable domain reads EAGVTQSPTHLIKTRGQQATLRCSPISGHTSVYWYQQALGLGLQFLLWYDEGEERNRGNFPPRFSGRQFPNYSSELNVNALELEDSALYLCASSLDWDMRDYEQYFGPGTRLTVT.

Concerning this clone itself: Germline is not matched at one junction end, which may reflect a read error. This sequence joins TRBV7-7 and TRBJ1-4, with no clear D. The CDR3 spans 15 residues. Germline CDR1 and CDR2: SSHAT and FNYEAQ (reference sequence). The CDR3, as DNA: TGTGCTAGCACCCCGCTGTTAATAGGTGGGGAAAAACTGTTTTTT. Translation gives CASTPLLIGGEKLFF. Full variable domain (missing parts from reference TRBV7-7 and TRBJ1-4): GAGVSQSPRYKVTKRGQDVTLRCDPISSHATLYWYQQALGQGPEFLTYFNYEAQPDKSGLPSDRFSAERPEGSISTLTIQRTEQRDSAMYRCASTPLLIGGEKLFFGSGTQLSVL.

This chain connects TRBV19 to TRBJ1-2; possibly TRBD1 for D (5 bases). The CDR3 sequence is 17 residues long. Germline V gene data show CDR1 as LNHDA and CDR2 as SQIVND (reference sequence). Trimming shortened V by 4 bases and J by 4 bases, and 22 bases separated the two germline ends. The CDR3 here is CASSRGVGEGIGYGYTF. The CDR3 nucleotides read TGTGCCAGTAGTAGAGGGGTGGGTGAGGGCATTGGCTATGGCTACACCTTC.

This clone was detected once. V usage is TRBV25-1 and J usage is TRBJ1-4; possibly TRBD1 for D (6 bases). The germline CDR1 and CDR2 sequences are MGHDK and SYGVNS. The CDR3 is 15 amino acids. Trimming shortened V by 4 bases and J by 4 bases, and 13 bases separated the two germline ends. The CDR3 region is CASSASGRGNEKLFF. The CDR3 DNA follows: TGTGCCAGCAGTGCCTCGGGCAGGGGTAATGAAAAACTGTTTTTT.

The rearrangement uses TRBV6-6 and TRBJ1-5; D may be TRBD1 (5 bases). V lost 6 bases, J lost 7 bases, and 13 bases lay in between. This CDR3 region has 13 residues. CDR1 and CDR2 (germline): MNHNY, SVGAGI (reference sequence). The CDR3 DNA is TGTGCCAGCAGCCGGGACTGGGCCCAGCCCCAGCATTTT. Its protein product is CASSRDWAQPQHF.

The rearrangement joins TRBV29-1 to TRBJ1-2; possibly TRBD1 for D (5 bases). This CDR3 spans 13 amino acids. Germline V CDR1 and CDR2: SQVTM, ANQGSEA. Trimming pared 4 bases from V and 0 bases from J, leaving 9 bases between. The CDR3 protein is CSVVIGANYGYTF. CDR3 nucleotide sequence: TGCAGCGTTGTCATAGGGGCTAACTATGGCTACACCTTC.

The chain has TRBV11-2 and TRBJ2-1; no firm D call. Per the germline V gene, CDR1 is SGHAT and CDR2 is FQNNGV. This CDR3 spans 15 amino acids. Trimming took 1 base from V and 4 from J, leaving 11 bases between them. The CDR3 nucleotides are TGTGCCAGCAGCTTAGTTGGGGTGCCTTACAATGAGCAGTTCTTC. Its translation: CASSLVGVPYNEQFF.

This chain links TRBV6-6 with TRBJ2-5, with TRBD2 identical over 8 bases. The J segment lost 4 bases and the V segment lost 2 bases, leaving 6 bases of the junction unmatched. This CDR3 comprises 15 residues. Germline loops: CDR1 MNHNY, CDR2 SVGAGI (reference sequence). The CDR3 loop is CASSYGTRSGETQYF. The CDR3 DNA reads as TGTGCCAGCAGTTACGGGACTAGGTCTGGAGAGACCCAGTACTTC.

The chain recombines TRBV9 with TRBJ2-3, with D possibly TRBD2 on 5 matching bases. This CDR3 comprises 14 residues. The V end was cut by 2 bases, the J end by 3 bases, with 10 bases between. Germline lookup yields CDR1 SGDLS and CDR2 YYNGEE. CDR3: CASSVEGSTDTQYF. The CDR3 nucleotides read TGTGCCAGCAGCGTCGAGGGATCAACAGATACGCAGTATTTT. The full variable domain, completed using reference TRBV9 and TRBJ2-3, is DSGVTQTPKHLITATGQRVTLRCSPRSGDLSVYWYQQSLDQGLQFLIQYYNGEERAKGNILERFSAQQFPDLHSELNLSSLELGDSALYFCASSVEGSTDTQYFGPGTRLTVL.

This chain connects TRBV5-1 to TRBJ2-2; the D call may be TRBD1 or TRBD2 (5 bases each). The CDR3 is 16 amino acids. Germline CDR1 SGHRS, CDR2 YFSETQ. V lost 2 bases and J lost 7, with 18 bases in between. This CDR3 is CASSFPGWGDNGELFF. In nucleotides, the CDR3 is TGCGCCAGCAGCTTCCCGGGGTGGGGCGACAACGGGGAGCTGTTTTTT.

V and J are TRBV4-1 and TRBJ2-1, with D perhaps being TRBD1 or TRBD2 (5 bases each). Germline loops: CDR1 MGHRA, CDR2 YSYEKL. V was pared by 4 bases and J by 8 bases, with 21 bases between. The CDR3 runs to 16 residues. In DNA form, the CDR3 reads TGCGCCAGCAGCCTTAAATCCCGGGACCGGAGACATGAGCAGTTCTTC. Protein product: CASSLKSRDRRHEQFF.

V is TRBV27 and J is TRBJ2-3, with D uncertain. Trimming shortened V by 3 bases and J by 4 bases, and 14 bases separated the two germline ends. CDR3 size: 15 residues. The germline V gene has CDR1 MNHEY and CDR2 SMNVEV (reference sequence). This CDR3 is CASSFGSRSSDTQYF. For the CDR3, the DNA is TGTGCCAGCAGTTTCGGGTCTAGGTCATCAGATACGCAGTATTTT.

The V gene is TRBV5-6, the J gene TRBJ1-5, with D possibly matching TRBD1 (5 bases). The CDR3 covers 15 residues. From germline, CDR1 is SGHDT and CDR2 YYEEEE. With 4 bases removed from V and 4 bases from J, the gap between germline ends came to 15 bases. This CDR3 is CASSHRDRDNQPQHF. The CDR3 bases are TGTGCCAGCAGCCACCGCGACAGAGATAATCAGCCCCAGCATTTT.

The CDR3 DNA sequence: TGTGCCACCAGCAACTCTATAGGCGCTGAAGCTTTCTTT. Protein product: CATSNSIGAEAFF. The rearrangement joins TRBV15 to TRBJ1-1; no clear D. CDR1 and CDR2 (germline): LNHNV, YYDKDF (reference sequence). The CDR3 runs 13 residues. With 4 bases removed from V and 6 bases from J, the gap between germline ends came to 12 bases.

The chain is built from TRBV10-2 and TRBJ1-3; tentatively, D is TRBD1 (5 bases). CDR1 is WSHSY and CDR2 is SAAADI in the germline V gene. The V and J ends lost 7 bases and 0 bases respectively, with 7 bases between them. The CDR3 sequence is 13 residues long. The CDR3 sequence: CASTGFSGNTIYF. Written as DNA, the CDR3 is TGCGCCAGCACAGGGTTCTCTGGAAACACCATATATTTT.

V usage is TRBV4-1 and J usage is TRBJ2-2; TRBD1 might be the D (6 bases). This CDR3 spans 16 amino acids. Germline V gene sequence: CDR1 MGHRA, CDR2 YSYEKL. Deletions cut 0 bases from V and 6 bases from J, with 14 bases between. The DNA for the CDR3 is TGCGCCAGCAGCCAAGACACAGGGTTTAGCGCCGGGGAGCTGTTTTTT. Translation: CASSQDTGFSAGELFF.